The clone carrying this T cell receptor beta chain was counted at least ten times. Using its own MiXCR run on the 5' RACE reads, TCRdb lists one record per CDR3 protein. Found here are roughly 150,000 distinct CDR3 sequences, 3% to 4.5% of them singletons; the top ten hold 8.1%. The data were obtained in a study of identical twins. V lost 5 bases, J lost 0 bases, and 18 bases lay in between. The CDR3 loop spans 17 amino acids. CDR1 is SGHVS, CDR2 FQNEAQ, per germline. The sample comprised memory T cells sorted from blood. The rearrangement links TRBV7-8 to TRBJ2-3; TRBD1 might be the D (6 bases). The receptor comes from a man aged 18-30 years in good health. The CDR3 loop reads CASSTRQATASTDTQYF. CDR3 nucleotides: TGTGCCAGCAGCACCCGACAGGCAACGGCTAGCACAGATACGCAGTATTTT.